A selection of T cell receptor beta chains follows, all from one sample in a study of Graves' ophthalmopathy and Graves' hyperthyroidism. TCRdb reprocessed the multiplex PCR reads via MiXCR and lists one record per CDR3 protein. In the table there are 200,000 to 250,000 distinct CDR3 sequences, about 22% of which are singletons. Source material: peripheral blood. The receptors shown here come from a woman between 45 and 65 years old with Graves' ophthalmopathy. Both conserved end residues are part of each CDR3.

j_call v_call cdr3_aa
TRBJ2-2 TRBV11-1 CASSLSAVGGELFF
TRBJ2-5 TRBV2 CASSEAASSGTQYF
TRBJ1-3 TRBV6-1 CASREGFQGPGNTIYF
TRBJ2-7 TRBV7-2 CASSHQTGGEQYF
TRBJ2-7 TRBV6-2/TRBV6-3 CASRPGLLYEQYF
TRBJ1-2 TRBV12-3/TRBV12-4 CASSPRQGFKWGYTF
TRBJ2-2 TRBV27 CASSLGSPNTGELFF
TRBJ1-5 TRBV27 CASSAGGGNQPQHF
TRBJ1-5 TRBV6-2/TRBV6-3 CASSYYRVSGSYQPQHF
TRBJ2-4 TRBV28 CASSSARHLAKNIQYF
TRBJ2-2 TRBV7-9 CASSLAVGTGELFF
TRBJ1-1 TRBV12-3/TRBV12-4 CASRHGSTTGNTEAFF
TRBJ1-2 TRBV29-1 CSAASGQLNYGYTF
TRBJ2-7 TRBV27 CASSSTGFKRERDSYEQYF
TRBJ1-1 TRBV6-1 CASSDGGDRPPEAFF
TRBJ2-7 TRBV6-5 CASSPRPVAGGGHEQYF
TRBJ2-7 TRBV12-3/TRBV12-4 CASSRRLAGSYEQYF
TRBJ1-3 TRBV6-1 CASMPQDHSGNTIYF